This TCR beta chain was recorded in a study of beta chain features in type 1 diabetes. The CDR3 spans 13 residues. V was clipped by 8 bases and J by 7 bases; unmatched bases: 8. Looked up from germline, CDR1 is LNHDA and CDR2 is SQIVND (reference sequence). Sequenced material consisted of expressed TCRB transcripts (all of the isolated RNA was reverse transcribed). Profiling relied on immunoSEQ multiplex PCR, and the TCRdb table lists in-frame clones only, not all of them. The data hold about 170,000 clones, with approximately 7.8% observed a single time. Study-level results: Patients with Type 1 diabetes showed moderately but significantly shorter TCRB CDR3s in all four CD4+ subsets. Resolution of whether HLA type affects TCRB rearrangement was not achieved here. Equally in patients and controls, PCR might preferentially amplify shorter templates.

Purity (above 98%) was reached by all sorted populations. This clone was observed at least ten times. The antigen is not known. This receptor was identified in a woman aged 40 to 50 with type 1 diabetes. Sequenced input: central memory CD4+ T cells from blood. The V and J genes are TRBV19 and TRBJ1-5, with TRBD1 matching over 7 bases. The chain's CDR3 is CASRTGPGQPQHF. CDR3 bases: TGTGCCAGTCGGACAGGCCCGGGGCAGCCCCAGCATTTT. Full variable domain (remainder filled in from reference TRBV19 and TRBJ1-5): DGGITQSPKYLFRKEGQNVTLSCEQNLNHDAMYWYRQDPGQGLRLIYYSQIVNDFQKGDIAEGYSVSREKKESFPLTVTSAQKNPTAFYLCASRTGPGQPQHFGDGTRLSIL.